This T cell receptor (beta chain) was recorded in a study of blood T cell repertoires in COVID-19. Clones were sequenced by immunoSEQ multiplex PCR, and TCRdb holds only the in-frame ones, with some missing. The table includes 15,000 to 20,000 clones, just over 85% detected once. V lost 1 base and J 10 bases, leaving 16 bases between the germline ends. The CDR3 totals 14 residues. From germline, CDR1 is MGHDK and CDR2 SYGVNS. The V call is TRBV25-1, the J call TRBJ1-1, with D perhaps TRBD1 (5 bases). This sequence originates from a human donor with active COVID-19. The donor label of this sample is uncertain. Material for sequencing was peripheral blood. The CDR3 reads CASSESGVRGVAFF. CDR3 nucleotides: TGTGCCAGCAGTGAATCGGGGGTGAGAGGGGTAGCTTTCTTT.